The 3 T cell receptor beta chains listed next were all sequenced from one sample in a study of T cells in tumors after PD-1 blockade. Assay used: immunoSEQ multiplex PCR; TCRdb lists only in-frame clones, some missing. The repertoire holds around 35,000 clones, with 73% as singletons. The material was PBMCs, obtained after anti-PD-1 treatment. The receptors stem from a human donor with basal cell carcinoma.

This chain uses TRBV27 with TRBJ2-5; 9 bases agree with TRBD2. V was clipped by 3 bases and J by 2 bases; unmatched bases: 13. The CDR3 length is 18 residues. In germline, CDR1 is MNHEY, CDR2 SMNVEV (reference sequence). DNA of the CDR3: TGTGCCAGCAGTTTCTGGGGCGGGGGGGCCGGGCAACAAGAGACCCAGTACTTC. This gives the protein CASSFWGGGAGQQETQYF.

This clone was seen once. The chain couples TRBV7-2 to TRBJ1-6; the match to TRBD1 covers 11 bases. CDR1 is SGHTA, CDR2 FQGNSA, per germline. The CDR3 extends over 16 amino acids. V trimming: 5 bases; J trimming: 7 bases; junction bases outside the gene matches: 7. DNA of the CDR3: TGTGCCAGCAGCCAAGGACAGGGGGCCGGGAATTCACCCCTCCACTTT. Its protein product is CASSQGQGAGNSPLHF.

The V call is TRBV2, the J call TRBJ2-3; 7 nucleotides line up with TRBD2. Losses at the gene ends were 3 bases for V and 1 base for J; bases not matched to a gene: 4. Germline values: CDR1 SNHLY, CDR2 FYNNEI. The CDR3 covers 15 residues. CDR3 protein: CASSDGAGGTDTQYF. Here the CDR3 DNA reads TGTGCCAGCAGTGACGGGGCGGGGGGCACAGATACGCAGTATTTT.